The next 20 T cell receptor beta chains were all read from a single sample in a study of CD4 and CD8 cells across lung adenocarcinoma regions. Using its own MiXCR run on the PCR reads, TCRdb lists one record per CDR3 protein. The sample holds 3,700 or so distinct CDR3 sequences; roughly three fifths are singletons and the top ten take less than 25%. Sequenced input: CD4+ T cells from the margin of a lung tumor. The receptors were gathered from a female donor with lung adenocarcinoma. The CD4 and CD8 labels of this study may be unreliable.

This clonotype was seen a few times. The genes are TRBV27 and TRBJ2-1, with 13 nucleotides matching TRBD2. The CDR3 covers 14 residues. The V gene's germline CDR1 is MNHEY and CDR2 SMNVEV (reference sequence). V lost 4 bases, J lost 9 bases, and 3 bases stayed unmatched. The CDR3 reads CASSSGLAGSEQFF. The CDR3 nucleotides are TGTGCCAGCAGTTCGGGACTAGCGGGGAGTGAGCAGTTCTTC.

This chain connects TRBV6-1 to TRBJ2-1, with 7 positions matching TRBD2. The DNA end favors TRBJ2-7, so the J call may be wrong. Germline CDR1 reads MNHNS; CDR2 reads SASEGT. The CDR3 has 14 residues. The CDR3 reads CASSEFSGPYEQYF. CDR3 coding DNA: TGTGCCAGCAGTGAATTTAGCGGGCCTTACGAGCAGTACTTC.

The chain is built from TRBV28 and TRBJ2-3, with D hard to call. Germline V gives CDR1 MDHEN, CDR2 SYDVKM. V gave up 1 base and J gave up 4 bases, with 9 bases separating them. This CDR3 region has 14 residues. The CDR3 DNA reads as TGTGCCAGCAGTTTATCTGGAGTTCCAGATACGCAGTATTTT. As protein: CASSLSGVPDTQYF.

The chain uses TRBV6-1 and TRBJ2-1; either TRBD1 or TRBD2 may fit D (6 bases each). The better agreement between TRBJ2-5 and the DNA end casts doubt on the J call. Germline CDR1 is MNHNS and CDR2 is SASEGT. The CDR3 spans 14 residues. The CDR3, as DNA: TGTGCCAGCAGCCCTTGGGGGGCCGGGGAGACCCAGTACTTC. Protein: CASSPWGAGETQYF.

This clonotype has only a few counts. CDR3 DNA sequence: TGCGCCAGCAGCCAACCATTGGGAGGGATCGATCTAACTAGCACAGATACGCAGTATTTT. Protein: CASSQPLGGIDLTSTDTQYF. This chain links TRBV4-1 with TRBJ2-3; 7 nucleotides agree with TRBD2. This CDR3 is built from 20 residues. From germline, CDR1 is MGHRA and CDR2 YSYEKL. The V gene end was trimmed by 2 bases and the J gene end by 0 bases; junction bases not matched to a gene: 17.

V is TRBV4-2 and J is TRBJ2-4, with TRBD2 matching over 9 bases. Gene TRBJ2-5 matches the end of the DNA better, so the J call may be wrong. The CDR3 sequence is 15 residues long. Germline V CDR1 and CDR2: LGHNA, YNFKEQ. The CDR3 DNA reads TGTGCCAGCAGCCAAGGGACTAGCGATCAAGAGACCCAGTACTTC. Its protein is CASSQGTSDQETQYF.

The chain is built from TRBV6-5 and TRBJ1-1, with D hard to call. In germline, CDR1 is MNHEY, CDR2 SVGAGI. V was trimmed by 3 bases and J by 1 base, leaving 9 bases between them. This CDR3 comprises 14 residues. As DNA, the CDR3 is TGTGCCAGCAGTTATTTAGTGAGGAACACTGAAGCTTTCTTT. The encoded protein is CASSYLVRNTEAFF.

V is TRBV6-1 and J is TRBJ2-1; TRBD1 agrees at 7 bases. J was trimmed by 2 bases and V by 6 bases; bases with no gene match: 4. This CDR3 has 14 residues. Germline lookup yields CDR1 MNHNS and CDR2 SASEGT. This CDR3 reads CASRRQGTYNEQFF. The CDR3 DNA sequence: TGTGCCAGCAGGAGACAGGGTACCTACAATGAGCAGTTCTTC.

This chain links TRBV6-1 with TRBJ2-1, with D tentatively TRBD2 (5 bases). The CDR3 consists of 15 residues. The germline V gene has CDR1 MNHNS and CDR2 SASEGT. V was pared by 1 base and J by 6 bases, with 13 bases between. CDR3 loop: CASSEVRALGNEQFF. CDR3 in DNA: TGTGCCAGCAGTGAAGTGAGGGCCCTTGGCAATGAGCAGTTCTTC.

This rearrangement joins TRBV20-1 to TRBJ2-1; no reliable D call. The better agreement between TRBJ2-7 and the DNA end casts doubt on the J call. The CDR3 length is 10 residues. Germline V gene sequence: CDR1 DFQATT, CDR2 SNEGSKA (reference sequence). CDR3 coding DNA: TGCAGTGCTGGAAGCTACGAGCAGTACTTC. It codes for CSAGSYEQYF.

The chain couples TRBV7-2 to TRBJ2-1; a possible D gene is TRBD1 (6 bases). The end of the DNA fits TRBJ2-7 better, so the J call may be wrong. The CDR3 is 14 residues long. CDR1 and CDR2 from the germline V gene are SGHTA and FQGNSA. For the CDR3, the DNA is TGTGCCAGCAGCCATTATATGACAGGATCCGAGCAGTACTTC. Its protein is CASSHYMTGSEQYF.

In regard to this clonotype: At one of its ends the junction is not consistent with the germline gene, which may arise from a read error. The chain joins TRBV3-1 to TRBJ2-4; 14 bases align to TRBD2. CDR3 length: 18 amino acids. Germline V gene sequence: CDR1 LGHDT, CDR2 YNNKEL (reference sequence). CDR3 residues: CASSQDGGLAGAKNMQYF. The DNA of the CDR3 is TGTGCCAGCAGCCAAGATGGGGGACTAGCGGGAGCCAAAAACATGCAGTACTTC.

The chain couples TRBV3-1 to TRBJ2-1; a weak D match, TRBD2 (6 bases). The length of the CDR3 is 17 residues. Trimming cost V 5 bases and J 8 bases, with 25 bases left between them. Germline V gene sequence: CDR1 LGHDT, CDR2 YNNKEL (reference sequence). The CDR3 protein is CASSNRTPGGPVDEQFF. As DNA, the CDR3 is TGTGCCAGCAGCAACCGTACGCCCGGAGGGCCGGTGGATGAGCAGTTCTTC.

The J gene is TRBJ2-5, the V gene TRBV12-3 or TRBV12-4; D might be TRBD1 or TRBD2, each matching 5 bases. This CDR3 spans 14 amino acids. The CDR3 DNA sequence: TGTGCGGGCAGTGGGGGAAGAGACACAGATACCCAGTACTTC. Its protein product is CAGSGGRDTDTQYF.

V is TRBV6-1 and J is TRBJ1-1, with TRBD1 as a possible D gene (5 bases). The germline V and J ends were trimmed by 2 bases and 4 bases, with 14 bases remaining between them. This CDR3 contains 15 residues. Germline CDR1 and CDR2: MNHNS and SASEGT. The DNA for the CDR3 is TGTGCCAGCAGTGAAAGTTGGGTCGGGACCACTGAAGCTTTCTTT. Encoded protein: CASSESWVGTTEAFF.

This clonotype was seen a few times. The chain carries TRBV20-1 and TRBJ2-3, with D uncertain. Trimming pared 6 bases from V and 4 bases from J, leaving 5 bases between. The CDR3 is made up of 10 amino acids. Germline loops: CDR1 DFQATT, CDR2 SNEGSKA (reference sequence). In nucleotides, the CDR3 is TGCAGTGCCGGTGCAGATACGCAGTATTTT. The encoded protein is CSAGADTQYF.

The CDR3 bases are TGTGCGGGCAGTGGGGGGGTCGACAAAGATACGCAGTATTTT. Protein product: CAGSGGVDKDTQYF. This chain links TRBV6-1 with TRBJ2-3, with TRBD2 matching 7 bases. Germline loops: CDR1 MNHNS, CDR2 SASEGT. This CDR3 spans 14 amino acids.

As regards this clonotype: The junction differs from germline at one of its ends, possibly a read error. V is TRBV27 and J is TRBJ2-4; possible D gene TRBD2, 6 bases. CDR3 length: 17 amino acids. The germline CDR1 and CDR2 sequences are MNHEY and SMNVEV (reference sequence). The CDR3 nucleotides are TGTGCCAGCAGTCCGCGGACCGGGCCCGGGAGCAAAGATACTCAATATTTC. It translates to CASSPRTGPGSKDTQYF.

Concerning this clonotype: One end of the junction varies from germline; a read error may be responsible. The chain uses TRBV25-1 and TRBJ2-6; 8 nucleotides align to TRBD1. CDR1 MGHDK and CDR2 SYGVNS come from the germline V gene. The CDR3 consists of 15 residues. The CDR3 here is CASSGQGPGANVLTF. The CDR3 coding sequence is TGTGCCAGCAGTGGACAGGGGCCGGGGGCCAACGTCCTGACCTTC. Together with reference TRBV25-1 and TRBJ2-6, the CDR3 gives the full variable domain: EADIYQTPRYLVIGTGKKITLECSQTMGHDKMYWYQQDPGMELHLIHYSYGVNSTEKGDLSSESTVSRIRTEHFPLTLESARPSHTSQYLCASSGQGPGANVLTFGAGSRLTVL.

The chain is built from TRBV27 and TRBJ2-5; possibly TRBD1 for D (5 bases). With the DNA end fitting TRBJ2-1 better, the J assignment may be wrong. Looked up from germline, CDR1 is MNHEY and CDR2 is SMNVEV (reference sequence). The CDR3 has 14 residues. The CDR3 DNA follows: TGTGCCAGCAGTTCACATGGACAAAACAATGAGCAGTTCTTC. As protein: CASSSHGQNNEQFF.